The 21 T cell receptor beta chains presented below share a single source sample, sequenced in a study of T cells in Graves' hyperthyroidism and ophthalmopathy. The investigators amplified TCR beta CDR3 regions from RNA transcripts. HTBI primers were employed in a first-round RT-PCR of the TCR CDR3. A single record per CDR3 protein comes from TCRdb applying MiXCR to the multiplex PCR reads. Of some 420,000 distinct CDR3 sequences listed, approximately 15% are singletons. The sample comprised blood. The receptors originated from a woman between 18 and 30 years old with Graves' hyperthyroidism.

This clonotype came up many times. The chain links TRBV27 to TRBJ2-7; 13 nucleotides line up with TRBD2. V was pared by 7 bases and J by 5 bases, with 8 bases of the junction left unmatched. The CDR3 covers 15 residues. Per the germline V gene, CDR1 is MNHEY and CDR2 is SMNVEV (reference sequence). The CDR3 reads CASTELAGGPNEQYF. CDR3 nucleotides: TGTGCCAGCACCGAACTAGCGGGAGGGCCTAACGAGCAGTACTTC.

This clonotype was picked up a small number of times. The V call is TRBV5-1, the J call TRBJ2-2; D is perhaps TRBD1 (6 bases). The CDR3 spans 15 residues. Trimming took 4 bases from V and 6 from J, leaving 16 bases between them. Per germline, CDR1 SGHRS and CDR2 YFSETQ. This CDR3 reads CASSPTGQPAGELFF. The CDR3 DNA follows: TGCGCCAGCAGCCCAACGGGACAACCTGCCGGGGAGCTGTTTTTT.

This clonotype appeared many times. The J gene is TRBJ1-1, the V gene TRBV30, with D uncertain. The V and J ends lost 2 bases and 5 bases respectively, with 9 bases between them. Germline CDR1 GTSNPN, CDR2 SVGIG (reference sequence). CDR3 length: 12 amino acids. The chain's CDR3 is CAWSQGRTEAFF. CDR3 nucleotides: TGTGCCTGGAGTCAAGGGAGGACTGAAGCTTTCTTT.

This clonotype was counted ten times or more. As DNA, the CDR3 is TGTGCCAGCAGCTTGGACAGGGGGTATGGAAACACCATATATTTT. Protein: CASSLDRGYGNTIYF. The chain recombines TRBV5-6 with TRBJ1-3; 8 nucleotides match TRBD1. The CDR3 length is 15 residues. Trimming took 0 bases from V and 3 from J; bases not matched to a gene: 2. Germline V gene data show CDR1 as SGHDT and CDR2 as YYEEEE.

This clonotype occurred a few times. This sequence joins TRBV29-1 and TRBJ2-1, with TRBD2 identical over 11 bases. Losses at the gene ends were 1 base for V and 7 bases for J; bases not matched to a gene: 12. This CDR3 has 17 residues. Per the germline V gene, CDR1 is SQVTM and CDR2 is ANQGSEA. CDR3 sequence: CSVEAPLTSGKGNEQFF. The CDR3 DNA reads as TGCAGCGTTGAAGCGCCCCTGACTAGCGGGAAAGGGAATGAGCAGTTCTTC.

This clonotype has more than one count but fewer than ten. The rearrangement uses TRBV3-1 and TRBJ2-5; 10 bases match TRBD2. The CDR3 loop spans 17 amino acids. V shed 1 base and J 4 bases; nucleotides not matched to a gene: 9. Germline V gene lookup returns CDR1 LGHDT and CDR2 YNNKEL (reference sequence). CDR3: CASSQVLLAGVVETQYF. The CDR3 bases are TGTGCCAGCAGCCAAGTTTTGCTAGCGGGAGTGGTAGAGACCCAGTACTTC.

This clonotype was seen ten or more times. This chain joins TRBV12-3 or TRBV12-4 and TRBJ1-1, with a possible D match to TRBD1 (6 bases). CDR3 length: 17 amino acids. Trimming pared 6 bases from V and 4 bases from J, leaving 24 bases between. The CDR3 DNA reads TGTGCCAGCAGCAATGGGCGGGGGCTCTCAAAAGGCACTGAAGCTTTCTTT. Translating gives CASSNGRGLSKGTEAFF.

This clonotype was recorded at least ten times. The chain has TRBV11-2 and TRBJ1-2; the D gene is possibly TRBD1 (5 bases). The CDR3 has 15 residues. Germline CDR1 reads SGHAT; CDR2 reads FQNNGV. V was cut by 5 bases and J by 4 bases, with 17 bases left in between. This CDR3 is CASSDPPTGFYGYTF. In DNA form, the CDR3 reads TGTGCCAGCAGCGACCCACCCACAGGTTTCTATGGCTACACCTTC.

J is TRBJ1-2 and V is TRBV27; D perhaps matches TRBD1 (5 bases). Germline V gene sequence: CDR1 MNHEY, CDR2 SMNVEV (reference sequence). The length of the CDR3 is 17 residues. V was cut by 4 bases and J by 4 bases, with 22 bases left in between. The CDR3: CASSSTPGTPLAYGYTF. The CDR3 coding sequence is TGTGCCAGCAGTTCCACCCCCGGGACGCCCCTGGCCTATGGCTACACCTTC.

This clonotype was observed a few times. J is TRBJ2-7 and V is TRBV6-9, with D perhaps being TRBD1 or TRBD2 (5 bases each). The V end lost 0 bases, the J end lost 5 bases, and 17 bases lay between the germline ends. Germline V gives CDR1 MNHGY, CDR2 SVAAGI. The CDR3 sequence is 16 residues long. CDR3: CASSYSLGAVGDEQYF. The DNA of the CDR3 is TGTGCCAGCAGTTATTCCCTCGGGGCTGTGGGCGACGAGCAGTACTTC.

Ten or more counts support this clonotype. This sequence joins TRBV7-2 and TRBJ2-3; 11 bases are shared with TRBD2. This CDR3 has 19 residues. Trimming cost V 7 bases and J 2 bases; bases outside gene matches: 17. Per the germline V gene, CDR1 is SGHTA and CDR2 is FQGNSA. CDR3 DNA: TGTGCCAGCAACCCCCGGGGTCTAGCGGGAGGTGGGATCACAGATACGCAGTATTTT. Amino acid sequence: CASNPRGLAGGGITDTQYF.

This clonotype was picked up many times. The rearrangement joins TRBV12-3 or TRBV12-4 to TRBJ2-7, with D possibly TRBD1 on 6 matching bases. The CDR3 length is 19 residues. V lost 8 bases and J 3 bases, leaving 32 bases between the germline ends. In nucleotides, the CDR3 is TGTGCCAGCGGCGATATAGGGACATCCACTAGTGCTAGGGACTACGAGCAGTACTTC. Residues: CASGDIGTSTSARDYEQYF.

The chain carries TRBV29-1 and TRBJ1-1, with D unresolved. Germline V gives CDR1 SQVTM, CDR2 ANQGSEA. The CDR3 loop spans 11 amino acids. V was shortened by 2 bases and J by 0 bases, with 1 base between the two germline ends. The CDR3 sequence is CSVELNTEAFF. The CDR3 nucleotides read TGCAGCGTTGAACTGAACACTGAAGCTTTCTTT.

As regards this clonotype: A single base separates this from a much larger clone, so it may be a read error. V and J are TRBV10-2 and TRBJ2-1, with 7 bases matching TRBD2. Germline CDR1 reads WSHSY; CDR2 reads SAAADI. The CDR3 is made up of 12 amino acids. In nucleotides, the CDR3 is TGCACCAGCCTCGAAGCGGGAAAGGAGCAGTTCTTC. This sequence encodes CTSLEAGKEQFF.

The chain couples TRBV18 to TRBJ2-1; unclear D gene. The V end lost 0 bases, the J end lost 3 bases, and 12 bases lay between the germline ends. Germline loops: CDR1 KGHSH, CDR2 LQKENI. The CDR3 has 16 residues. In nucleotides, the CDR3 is TGTGCCAGCTCACCACCGAACCCCTTGATCTACAATGAGCAGTTCTTC. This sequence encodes CASSPPNPLIYNEQFF.

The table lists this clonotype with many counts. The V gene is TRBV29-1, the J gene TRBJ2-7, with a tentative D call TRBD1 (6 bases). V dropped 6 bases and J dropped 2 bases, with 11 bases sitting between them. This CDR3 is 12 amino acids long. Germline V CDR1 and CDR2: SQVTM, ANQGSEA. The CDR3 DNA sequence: TGCAGCGTGGGAAGGACAGCCTACGAGCAGTACTTC. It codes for CSVGRTAYEQYF.

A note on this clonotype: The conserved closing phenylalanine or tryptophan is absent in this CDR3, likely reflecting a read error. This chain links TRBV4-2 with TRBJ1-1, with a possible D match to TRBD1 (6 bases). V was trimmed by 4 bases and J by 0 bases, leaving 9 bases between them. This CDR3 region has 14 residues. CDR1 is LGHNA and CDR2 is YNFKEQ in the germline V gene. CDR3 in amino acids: CASSLGQLNTEAFS. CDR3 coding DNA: TGTGCCAGCAGCCTAGGACAGTTGAACACTGAAGCTTTCTCT.

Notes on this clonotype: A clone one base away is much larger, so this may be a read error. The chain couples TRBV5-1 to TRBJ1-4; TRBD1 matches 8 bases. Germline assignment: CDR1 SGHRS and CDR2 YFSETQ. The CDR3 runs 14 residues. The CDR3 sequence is CASSFAGQGEELFF. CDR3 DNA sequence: TGCGCCAGCAGTTTTGCCGGACAGGGTGAAGAACTGTTTTTT.

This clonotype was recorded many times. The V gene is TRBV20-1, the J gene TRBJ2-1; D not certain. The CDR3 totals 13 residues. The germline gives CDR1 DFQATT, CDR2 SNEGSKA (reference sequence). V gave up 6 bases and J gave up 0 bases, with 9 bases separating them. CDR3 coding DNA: TGCAGTGCATCGCAGAGCTCCTACAATGAGCAGTTCTTC. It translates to CSASQSSYNEQFF.

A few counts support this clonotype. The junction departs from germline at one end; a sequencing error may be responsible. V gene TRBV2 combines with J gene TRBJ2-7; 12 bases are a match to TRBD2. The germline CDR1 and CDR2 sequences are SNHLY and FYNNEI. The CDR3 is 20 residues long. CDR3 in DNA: TGTGCCAGCAGTGAACGGTGGGCTAGCGGGAGGGCCGTTCCCCGGTACGAGCAGCACTTC. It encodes CASSERWASGRAVPRYEQHF.

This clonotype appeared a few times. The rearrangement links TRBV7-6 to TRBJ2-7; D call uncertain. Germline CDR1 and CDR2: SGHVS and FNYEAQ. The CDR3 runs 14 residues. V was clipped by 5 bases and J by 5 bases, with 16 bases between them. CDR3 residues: CASSPDRGRHEQYF. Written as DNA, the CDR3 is TGTGCCAGCAGCCCCGATAGAGGCCGGCACGAGCAGTACTTC.